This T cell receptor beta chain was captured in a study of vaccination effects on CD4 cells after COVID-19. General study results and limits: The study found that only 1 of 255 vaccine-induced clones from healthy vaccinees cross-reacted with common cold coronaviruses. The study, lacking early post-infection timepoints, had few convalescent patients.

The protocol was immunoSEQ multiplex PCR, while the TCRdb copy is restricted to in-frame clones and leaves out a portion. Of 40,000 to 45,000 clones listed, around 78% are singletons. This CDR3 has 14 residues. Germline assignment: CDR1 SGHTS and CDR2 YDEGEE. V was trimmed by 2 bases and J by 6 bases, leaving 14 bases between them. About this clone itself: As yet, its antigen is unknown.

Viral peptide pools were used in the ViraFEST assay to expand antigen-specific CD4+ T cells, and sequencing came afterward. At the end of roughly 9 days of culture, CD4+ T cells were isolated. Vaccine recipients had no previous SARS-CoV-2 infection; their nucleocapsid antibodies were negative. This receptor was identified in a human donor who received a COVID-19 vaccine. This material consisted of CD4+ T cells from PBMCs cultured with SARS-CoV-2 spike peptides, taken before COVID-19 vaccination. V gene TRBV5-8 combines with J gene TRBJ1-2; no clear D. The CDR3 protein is CASSFGQTGNGYTF. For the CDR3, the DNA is TGTGCCAGCAGCTTTGGGCAAACGGGAAATGGCTACACCTTC.